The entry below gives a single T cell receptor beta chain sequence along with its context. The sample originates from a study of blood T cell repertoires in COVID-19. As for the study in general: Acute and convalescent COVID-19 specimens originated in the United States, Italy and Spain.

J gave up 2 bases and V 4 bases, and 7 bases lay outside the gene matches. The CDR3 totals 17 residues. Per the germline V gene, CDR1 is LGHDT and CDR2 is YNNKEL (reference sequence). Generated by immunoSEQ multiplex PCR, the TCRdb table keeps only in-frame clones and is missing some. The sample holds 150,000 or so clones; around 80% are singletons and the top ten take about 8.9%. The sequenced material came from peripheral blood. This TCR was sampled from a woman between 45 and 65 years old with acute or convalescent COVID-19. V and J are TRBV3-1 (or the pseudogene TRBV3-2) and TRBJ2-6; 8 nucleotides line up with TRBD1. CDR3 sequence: CASSPRQGFAGANVLTF. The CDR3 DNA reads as TGTGCCAGCAGCCCAAGACAGGGGTTTGCTGGGGCCAACGTCCTGACTTTC.